The entry that follows covers one TCR beta chain sequence. The antigen is unknown. Germline V gene lookup returns CDR1 GTSNPN and CDR2 SVGIG (reference sequence). The CDR3 is 17 residues long. V was shortened by 0 bases and J by 3 bases, with 17 bases between the two germline ends. The sample belongs to a study of graft-versus-host responses after intestinal transplantation. The data were produced by immunoSEQ multiplex PCR, yet TCRdb's version contains in-frame clones alone and is incomplete. The sample includes almost 85,000 clones, roughly 91% of them seen just once. V and J are TRBV30 and TRBJ2-2; D might be TRBD2 (7 bases). This TCR was recovered from a human donor who received an intestinal transplant. The input for sequencing was unstimulated CD4+ T cells sorted from spleen or lymph node cells, taken before intestinal transplant. CDR3 amino acids: CAWSVGGGPRHTGELFF. The CDR3 DNA follows: TGTGCCTGGAGTGTAGGGGGGGGCCCGAGACACACCGGGGAGCTGTTTTTT.